The sequence of this TCR beta chain was determined in a study of blood T cell repertoires in COVID-19. V lost 1 base and J lost 4, with 7 bases in between. The CDR3 is 13 residues long. This clone was counted a single time. The same CDR3 arises from other DNA sequences in this sample as well. Original data processing: For nucleated cells, counts were estimated from reference gene primer amplification. Assay used: immunoSEQ multiplex PCR; TCRdb lists only in-frame clones, some missing. The DNA was the basis for D and trimming; V, J and clone size are from that table. Among about 160,000 clones listed, around 83% were seen once.

This chain uses TRBV12-3 or TRBV12-4 with TRBJ1-1, with D possibly TRBD1 on 5 matching bases. Source material: peripheral blood. The sequence was obtained from a man in his forties with acute or convalescent COVID-19. The CDR3: CASSLGGGTEAFF. The CDR3 DNA follows: TGTGCCAGCAGTTTAGGCGGGGGCACTGAAGCTTTCTTT.